The sequence of this TCR beta chain was determined in a study of blood T cell repertoires in COVID-19. This clone was observed a handful of times. CDR3 length: 15 amino acids. Germline lookup yields CDR1 MGHRA and CDR2 YSYEKL. With 0 bases removed from V and 3 bases from J, the gap between germline ends came to 9 bases. Repertoires were generated with immunoSEQ multiplex PCR, while TCRdb's copy carries only in-frame clones and drops some. This table holds 200,000 to 250,000 clones, roughly 86% found once. This chain uses TRBV4-1 with TRBJ1-5; a possible D gene is TRBD1 (5 bases). The TCR sequence derives from a woman aged 25 to 45 with acute COVID-19. The sample comprised PBMCs or T cells enriched from blood (not recorded which). CDR3 nucleotides: TGCGCCAGCAGCCAAGAGGAGGGGAACAATCAGCCCCAGCATTTT. This encodes CASSQEEGNNQPQHF.